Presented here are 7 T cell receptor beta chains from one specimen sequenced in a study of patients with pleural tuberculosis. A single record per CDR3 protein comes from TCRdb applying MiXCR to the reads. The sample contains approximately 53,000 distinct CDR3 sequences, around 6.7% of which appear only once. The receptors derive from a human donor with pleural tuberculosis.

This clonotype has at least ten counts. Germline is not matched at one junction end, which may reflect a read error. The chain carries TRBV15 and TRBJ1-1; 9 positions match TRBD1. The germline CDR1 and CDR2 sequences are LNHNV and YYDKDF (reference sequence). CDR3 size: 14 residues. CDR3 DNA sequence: TGTGCCACCAGCAGAGGGACAGGGGCCACTGAAGCTCTCTTT. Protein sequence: CATSRGTGATEALF.

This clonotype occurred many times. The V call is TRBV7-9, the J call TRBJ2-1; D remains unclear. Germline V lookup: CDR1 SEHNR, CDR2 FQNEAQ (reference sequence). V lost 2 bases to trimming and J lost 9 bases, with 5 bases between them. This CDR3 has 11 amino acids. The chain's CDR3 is CASSLKSEQFF. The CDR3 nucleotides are TGTGCCAGCAGCTTAAAGAGTGAGCAGTTCTTC.

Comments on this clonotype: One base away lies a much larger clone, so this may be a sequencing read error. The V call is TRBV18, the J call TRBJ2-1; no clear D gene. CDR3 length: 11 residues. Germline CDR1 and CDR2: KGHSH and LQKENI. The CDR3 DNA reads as TGTGCCAGCTCAATCACGGATGAGCAGCTCTTC. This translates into CASSITDEQLF.

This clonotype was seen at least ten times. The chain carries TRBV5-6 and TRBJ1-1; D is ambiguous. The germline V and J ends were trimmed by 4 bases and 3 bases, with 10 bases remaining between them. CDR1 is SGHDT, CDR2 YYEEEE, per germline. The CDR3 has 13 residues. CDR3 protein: CASSKGPYTEAFF. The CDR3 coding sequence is TGTGCCAGCAGCAAAGGTCCCTACACTGAAGCTTTCTTT.

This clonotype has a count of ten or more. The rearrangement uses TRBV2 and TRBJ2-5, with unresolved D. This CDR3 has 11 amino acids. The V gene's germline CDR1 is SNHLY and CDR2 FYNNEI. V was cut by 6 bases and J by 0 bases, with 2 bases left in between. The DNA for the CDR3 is TGTGCCAGCAGATACCAAGAGACCCAGTACTTC. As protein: CASRYQETQYF.

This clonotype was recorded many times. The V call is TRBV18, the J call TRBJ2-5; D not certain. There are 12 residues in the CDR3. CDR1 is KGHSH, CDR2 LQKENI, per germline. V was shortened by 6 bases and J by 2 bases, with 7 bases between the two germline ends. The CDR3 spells CASSPDQETQYF. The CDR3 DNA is TGTGCCAGCTCGCCAGATCAAGAGACCCAGTACTTC.

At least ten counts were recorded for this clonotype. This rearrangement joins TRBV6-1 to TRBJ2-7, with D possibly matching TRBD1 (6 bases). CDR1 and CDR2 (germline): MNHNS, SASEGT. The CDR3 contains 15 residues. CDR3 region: CASSEEGTSSYEQYV. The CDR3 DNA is TGTGCCAGCAGCGAAGAAGGGACATCGTCCTACGAGCAGTACGTC.